Shown below are 8 T cell receptor beta chains from a single sample sequenced in a study of beta chain features in type 1 diabetes. Overall study results and limits: In all four CD4+ subsets, TCRB CDR3 length was significantly, moderately reduced in type 1 diabetes.

The antigens for these receptors are not known. Of the isolated RNA, all was reverse transcribed, and so the sequenced material was expressed TCRB transcripts. Assay used: immunoSEQ multiplex PCR; TCRdb lists only in-frame clones, some missing. Of about 160,000 clones in the sample, 7.5% to 9.5% are singletons; the top ten hold 0.54%. Sequencing was done on a sample of central memory CD4+ T cells from blood. These receptors were collected from a woman younger than 30 with type 1 diabetes.

This clone has a handful of counts. V usage is TRBV11-2 and J usage is TRBJ1-4; D perhaps matches TRBD1 (5 bases). V was pared by 2 bases and J by 7 bases, with 11 bases between. Germline-derived CDR1 and CDR2 are SGHAT and FQNNGV. The CDR3 is made up of 14 amino acids. CDR3 amino acids: CASSLSTGAEKLFF. Here the CDR3 DNA reads TGTGCCAGCAGCTTAAGTACAGGAGCTGAAAAACTGTTTTTT.

This clone was observed a handful of times. The CDR3 DNA follows: TGTGCCAGCAGTGAAGTTGAGGAGACCCAGTACTTC. Translated: CASSEVEETQYF. V is TRBV25-1 and J is TRBJ2-5; unclear D gene. Trimming left V 2 bases short and J 5 bases short, with 6 bases between. The CDR3 consists of 12 residues. Germline V CDR1 and CDR2: MGHDK, SYGVNS.

V is TRBV29-1 and J is TRBJ2-2; maybe TRBD2 (6 bases). V shed 5 bases and J shed 7 bases, with 20 bases lying between them. CDR3 length: 15 residues. The germline CDR1 and CDR2 sequences are SQVTM and ANQGSEA. The CDR3: CSVSTHRRAIGELFF. In DNA, the CDR3 is TGCAGCGTTTCGACTCATCGGAGGGCGATCGGGGAGCTGTTTTTT.

Notes on this clone: Sequence at one end of the junction differs from germline and may be a read error. The chain carries TRBV11-2 and TRBJ2-7; 12 bases align to TRBD1. The CDR3 length is 15 residues. Germline V gene data show CDR1 as SGHAT and CDR2 as FQNNGV. CDR3 protein: CASSFLGTGGYGQYF. The CDR3 DNA sequence: TGTGCCAGCAGCTTCCTGGGGACAGGGGGCTACGGGCAGTACTTC.

V and J are TRBV5-4 and TRBJ2-6; D remains ambiguous. V lost 4 bases, J lost 2 bases, and 13 bases lay in between. CDR1 and CDR2 (germline): SGHNT, YYREEE (reference sequence). CDR3 size: 16 residues. The CDR3 reads CASSLEASAGANVLTF. The CDR3 bases are TGTGCCAGCAGCCTTGAGGCCAGCGCTGGGGCCAACGTCCTGACTTTC. Using reference TRBV5-4 and TRBJ2-6 for the parts outside the CDR3, the full variable domain is ETGVTQSPTHLIKTRGQQVTLRCSSQSGHNTVSWYQQALGQGPQFIFQYYREEENGRGNFPPRFSGLQFPNYSSELNVNALELDDSALYLCASSLEASAGANVLTFGAGSRLTVL.

This clone was counted between two and nine times. V is TRBV18 and J is TRBJ2-2; TRBD1 matches 7 bases. The V and J ends lost 3 bases and 7 bases, in that order; junction bases with no gene match: 8. Germline V gene data show CDR1 as KGHSH and CDR2 as LQKENI. The CDR3 runs 15 residues. CDR3 sequence reads: CASSPATGKSGELFF. The CDR3 DNA is TGTGCCAGCTCACCCGCGACAGGGAAAAGCGGGGAGCTGTTTTTT.

The chain combines TRBV5-4 with TRBJ1-1; 10 bases align to TRBD1. Germline-derived CDR1 and CDR2 are SGHNT and YYREEE (reference sequence). Trimming at V came to 0 bases and at J to 0 bases, leaving 2 bases not matched to a gene. The CDR3 contains 16 residues. As DNA, the CDR3 is TGTGCCAGCAGCTTGGGACAGGGGGCTCTGAACACTGAAGCTTTCTTT. As protein: CASSLGQGALNTEAFF.

The CDR3: CASSDPTSLGTQYF. The CDR3 bases are TGTGCCAGCAGCGACCCGACATCGCTTGGTACGCAGTATTTT. The chain employs TRBV9 and TRBJ2-3; no clear D. V shed 3 bases and J shed 8 bases, with 16 bases lying between them. From germline, CDR1 is SGDLS and CDR2 YYNGEE. The CDR3 consists of 14 residues. Full variable domain (outside the CDR3, taken from reference TRBV9 and TRBJ2-3): DSGVTQTPKHLITATGQRVTLRCSPRSGDLSVYWYQQSLDQGLQFLIQYYNGEERAKGNILERFSAQQFPDLHSELNLSSLELGDSALYFCASSDPTSLGTQYFGPGTRLTVL.